The source of this T cell receptor beta chain is a study of T-cell reconstitution after alpha-beta-depleted transplantation in children. Trimming removed 1 base at V and 6 bases at J, with 3 bases between. The CDR3 covers 11 residues. The germline V gene has CDR1 KGHDR and CDR2 SFDVKD. This clonotype was seen ten or more times. During its preparation, the TCRbeta library received unique molecular identifiers. MiXCR, run by TCRdb on the PCR reads, gives a single entry per CDR3 protein. The table lists over 300,000 distinct CDR3 sequences, approximately 10% of them singletons. The source material was PBMCs from the stem cell graft donor, sampled from the stem cell graft. The TCR sequence derives from a human donor who donated a stem cell graft to a child with acute lymphoblastic leukemia. The V and J genes are TRBV24-1 and TRBJ2-7; D is uncertain. CDR3: CATSDLREQYF. For the CDR3, the DNA is TGTGCCACCAGTGATTTACGCGAGCAGTACTTC.